Sequencing of this T cell receptor (beta chain) was carried out in a study of blood T cell repertoires in COVID-19. The length of the CDR3 is 14 residues. Germline-derived CDR1 and CDR2 are KGHSH and LQKENI. Trimming removed 0 bases from V and 0 bases from J, with 3 bases in between. Assay: immunoSEQ multiplex PCR; the TCRdb copy retains only in-frame clones and omits some. The sample shows about 140,000 clones, roughly 80% of them seen only once. The V gene is TRBV18, the J gene TRBJ1-5; D is ambiguous. This TCR was sampled from a woman between 45 and 60 years old with active or convalescent COVID-19. The sequencing input was peripheral blood. CDR3 residues: CASSPPGSNQPQHF. CDR3 nucleotides: TGTGCCAGCTCACCACCCGGTAGCAATCAGCCCCAGCATTTT.